The sequence of this T cell receptor (beta chain) was determined in a study of shared clonotypes between healthy human individuals. On this clone itself: What it recognizes is unknown.

The naive CD8 population came from CD45RO-negative cells selected for CCR7, without terminally differentiated effector memory CD45RA+ cells. Caucasian adults living in Nashville, Tennessee, provided all samples. Notes on the study in general: All-four-donor shared clonotypes had higher generation probabilities than non-shared clonotypes did.

Replicate sorted-subset PCRs were loaded with about 0.2 ug DNA, tens of thousands of T cell genomes. Data came from immunoSEQ multiplex PCR; TCRdb stores just in-frame clones and leaves some out. The repertoire holds hundreds of thousands of clones, approximately 96% seen once, with approximately 0.1% in the top ten. This CDR3 region has 13 residues. CDR1 is SQVTM, CDR2 ANQGSEA, per germline. The V and J ends lost 6 bases and 0 bases, in that order; junction bases with no gene match: 3. This clonotype was sampled from a woman under 40 in good health. The chain is built from TRBV29-1 and TRBJ2-7; 9 positions agree with TRBD2. The sequencing input was naive CD8+ T cells sorted from blood. Here the CDR3 reads CSVLSGSSYEQYF. CDR3 sequence (DNA): TGCAGCGTCCTTAGCGGGAGCTCCTACGAGCAGTACTTC.